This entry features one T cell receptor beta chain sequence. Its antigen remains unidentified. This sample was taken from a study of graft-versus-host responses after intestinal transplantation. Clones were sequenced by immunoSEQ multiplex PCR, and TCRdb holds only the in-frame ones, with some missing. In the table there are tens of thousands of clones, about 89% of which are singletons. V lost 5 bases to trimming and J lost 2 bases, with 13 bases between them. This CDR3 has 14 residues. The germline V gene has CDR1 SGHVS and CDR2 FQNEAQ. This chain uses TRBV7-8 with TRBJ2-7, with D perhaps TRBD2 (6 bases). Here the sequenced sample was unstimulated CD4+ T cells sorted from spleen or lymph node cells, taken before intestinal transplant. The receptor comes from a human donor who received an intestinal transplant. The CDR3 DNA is TGTGCCAGCAGCCCAACGGGGGTCCCCTACGAGCAGTACTTC. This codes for CASSPTGVPYEQYF.